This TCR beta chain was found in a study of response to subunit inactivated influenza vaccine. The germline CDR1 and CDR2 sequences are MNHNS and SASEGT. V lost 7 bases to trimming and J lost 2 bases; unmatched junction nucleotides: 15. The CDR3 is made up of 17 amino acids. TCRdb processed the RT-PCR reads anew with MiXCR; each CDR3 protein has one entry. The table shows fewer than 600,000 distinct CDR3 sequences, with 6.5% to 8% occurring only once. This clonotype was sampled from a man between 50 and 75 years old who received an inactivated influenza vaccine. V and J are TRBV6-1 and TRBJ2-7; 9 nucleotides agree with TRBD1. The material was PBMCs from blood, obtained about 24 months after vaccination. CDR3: CASNPGQGQGLAYEQYF. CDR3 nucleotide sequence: TGTGCCAGCAACCCAGGACAGGGACAGGGTTTAGCCTACGAGCAGTACTTC.